A selection of T cell receptor beta chains follows, all from one sample in a study of T cells in localized non-small cell lung cancer. Sequencing used immunoSEQ multiplex PCR; TCRdb keeps in-frame clones, though not all of them. The table has about 3,000 clones, around 27% seen once. Sequencing used normal lung tissue next to the tumor, obtained before any cancer treatment. These TCRs come from a female donor of 60 years or more with stage I squamous cell lung carcinoma. CDR3s include the opening cysteine and the closing phenylalanine or tryptophan. Each record gives: J gene, D gene, clone size, V gene, CDR3 DNA, CDR3 protein. The D gene is left open where the match is weak. The size entry gives how often the clone was seen (once, few, many) or a class if it is expanded.

J: TRBJ2-5
D: TRBD2
size: medium-sized
V: TRBV11-3
DNA: TGTGCCAGCAGCTTCCCCCCCGCGGGAGGTCGAGAGACCCAGTACTTC
CDR3: CASSFPPAGGRETQYF